The 8 T cell receptor beta chains reported below all come from one sample, sequenced in a study of regulatory T cells in long-lasting Graves disease. Sample time point: newly diagnosed GD, antithyroid drugs for less than 3 months. PBMCs were the source of the RNA used for TCR sequencing. Arm-PCR of CDR3 regions and iRepertoire HTBI primers were used to build TCR beta libraries. MiXCR, applied by TCRdb to the multiplex PCR reads, yields one record per CDR3 protein. Of 350,000 to 450,000 distinct CDR3 sequences listed, over 14% were seen once; the top ten hold roughly 7.7%. These data are also associated with another study on T cells in Graves' hyperthyroidism and ophthalmopathy.

Sample: peripheral blood mononuclear cells (PBMCs), taken at new diagnosis, from a patient treated with antithyroid drugs. These receptors were obtained from a woman aged 40 to 50 with Graves disease.

This clonotype was seen at least ten times. This rearrangement joins TRBV20-1 to TRBJ1-1; the D is unclear. Per the germline V gene, CDR1 is DFQATT and CDR2 is SNEGSKA (reference sequence). Trimming pared 8 bases from V and 1 base from J, leaving 11 bases between. The CDR3 runs 12 residues. The CDR3 DNA reads TGCAGTCCATATAAGGCGAACACTGAAGCTTTCTTT. It specifies CSPYKANTEAFF.

This chain links TRBV5-4 with TRBJ1-1, with D possibly TRBD1 on 6 matching bases. Per germline, CDR1 SGHNT and CDR2 YYREEE (reference sequence). V lost 5 bases to trimming and J lost 0 bases, with 14 bases between them. This CDR3 is built from 15 residues. The CDR3 here is CASSPATGMNTEAFF. CDR3 sequence (DNA): TGTGCCAGCAGTCCAGCGACAGGAATGAACACTGAAGCTTTCTTT.

This clonotype was found many times. The chain has TRBV2 and TRBJ1-5; tentatively, D is TRBD1 (5 bases). Between the trimmed V and J ends, which lost 6 bases and 0 bases, there was a span of 12 bases. Germline-derived CDR1 and CDR2 are SNHLY and FYNNEI. CDR3 length: 15 residues. CDR3 coding DNA: TGTGCCAGCAGAGACAGTGTTTATAGCAATCAGCCCCAGCATTTT. Translation gives CASRDSVYSNQPQHF. The entire variable domain, with the rest obtained from reference TRBV2 and TRBJ1-5, is as follows: EPEVTQTPSHQVTQMGQEVILRCVPISNHLYFYWYRQILGQKVEFLVSFYNNEISEKSEIFDDQFSVERPDGSNFTLKIRSTKLEDSAMYFCASRDSVYSNQPQHFGDGTRLSIL.

Comment on this clonotype: Compared with germline, one end of the junction differs, possibly owing to a read error. The V and J genes are TRBV7-7 and TRBJ2-1; D remains unclear. The CDR3 has 18 amino acids. The V gene's germline CDR1 is SSHAT and CDR2 FNYEAQ (reference sequence). CDR3 sequence: CASSLSPPTVLTYNEQFF. CDR3 coding DNA: TGTGCTAGCAGCTTAAGCCCCCCTACGGTGCTGACCTACAATGAGCAGTTCTTC.

The chain joins TRBV6-5 to TRBJ1-1; D gene ambiguous. From germline, CDR1 is MNHEY and CDR2 SVGAGI. This CDR3 is built from 15 residues. V lost 2 bases to trimming and J lost 0 bases, with 10 bases between them. The CDR3 is CASSYPPQMNTEAFF. DNA for the CDR3: TGTGCCAGCAGTTACCCCCCGCAGATGAACACTGAAGCTTTCTTT.

Only a few counts were recorded for this clonotype. The chain carries TRBV20-1 and TRBJ1-1; unclear D gene. The germline V gene has CDR1 DFQATT and CDR2 SNEGSKA (reference sequence). The V end lost 6 bases, the J end lost 1 base, and 9 bases lay between the germline ends. CDR3 size: 12 residues. CDR3 in amino acids: CSAIVGNTEAFF. DNA of the CDR3: TGCAGTGCCATCGTTGGGAACACTGAAGCTTTCTTT.

The CDR3 sequence: CSAPRGSRTDTQYF. As DNA, the CDR3 is TGCAGTGCCCCCCGTGGGAGTCGCACAGATACGCAGTATTTT. The chain employs TRBV20-1 and TRBJ2-3; D is perhaps TRBD2 (5 bases). The length of the CDR3 is 14 residues. V was shortened by 6 bases and J by 1 base, with 14 bases between the two germline ends. Germline CDR1 is DFQATT and CDR2 is SNEGSKA (reference sequence).

This clonotype was seen a few times. The chain is built from TRBV28 and TRBJ1-5, with D possibly being TRBD1 (6 bases). The V end lost 6 bases, the J end lost 8 bases, and 17 bases lay between the germline ends. This CDR3 region has 14 residues. Germline CDR1 reads MDHEN; CDR2 reads SYDVKM. As DNA, the CDR3 is TGTGCCAGCAGCCATGACAGGCTTCGGGAGCCCCAGCATTTT. Its protein product is CASSHDRLREPQHF. Based on the CDR3 plus reference TRBV28 and TRBJ1-5, the full variable domain is DVKVTQSSRYLVKRTGEKVFLECVQDMDHENMFWYRQDPGLGLRLIYFSYDVKMKEKGDIPEGYSVSREKKERFSLILESASTNQTSMYLCASSHDRLREPQHFGDGTRLSIL.